The 9 T cell receptor beta chains below all came from one sample that was sequenced in a study of shared clonotypes between healthy human individuals. Clones were read by immunoSEQ multiplex PCR, and TCRdb kept only the in-frame ones, dropping some. The sample yields about 2.3 million clones, more than 85% seen once. The material sequenced was naive CD4+ T cells from PBMCs. Subset denoted: CD45RA+ positively selected. All receptors come from a man aged 18 to 29 in good health. Some clones in this sample may be carry-over from other donors' samples.

The genes are TRBV7-9 and TRBJ1-5; tentative D call: TRBD1 (5 bases). The V and J ends lost 0 bases and 4 bases respectively, with 19 bases between them. CDR3 length: 18 amino acids. Germline lookup yields CDR1 SEHNR and CDR2 FQNEAQ (reference sequence). The CDR3 loop reads CASSLANVDSSANQPQHF. The DNA of the CDR3 is TGTGCCAGCAGCTTAGCGAATGTTGACAGTTCTGCAAATCAGCCCCAGCATTTT. Looking up the rest from reference TRBV7-9 and TRBJ1-5 gives the full variable domain: DTGVSQNPRHKITKRGQNVTFRCDPISEHNRLYWYRQTLGQGPEFLTYFQNEAQLEKSRLLSDRFSAERPKGSFSTLEIQRTEQGDSAMYLCASSLANVDSSANQPQHFGDGTRLSIL.

This clone was recorded once. The same CDR3 also results from other DNA sequences found in this sample. The rearrangement links TRBV7-2 to TRBJ2-6; D is unresolved. Germline CDR1 and CDR2: SGHTA and FQGNSA. This CDR3 is built from 15 residues. V lost 1 base and J lost 2, with 6 bases in between. CDR3: CASSLGGTGANVLTF. DNA for the CDR3: TGTGCCAGCAGCTTAGGCGGCACTGGGGCCAACGTCCTGACTTTC.

This clone appeared a single time. J is TRBJ2-7 and V is TRBV5-1; 9 positions match TRBD1. The germline V gene has CDR1 SGHRS and CDR2 YFSETQ. V gave up 3 bases and J gave up 2 bases; unmatched junction bases: 9. The CDR3 is 16 residues long. For the CDR3, the DNA is TGCGCCAGCAGCTCCTCCCCGGGACAGGGTCCCTACGAGCAGTACTTC. Translating gives CASSSSPGQGPYEQYF.

The chain combines TRBV10-3 with TRBJ1-1; D perhaps matches TRBD1 (5 bases). This CDR3 is 13 amino acids long. Trimming shortened V by 7 bases and J by 5 bases, and 14 bases separated the two germline ends. Germline V CDR1 and CDR2: ENHRY, SYGVKD. CDR3 DNA sequence: TGTGCCATCACCGCCAGGGCATCGACTGAAGCTTTCTTT. Protein sequence: CAITARASTEAFF.

Comment on this clone: Other DNA sequences from this sample encode an identical CDR3 as well. The V gene is TRBV27, the J gene TRBJ2-3; D uncertain. Trimming shortened V by 3 bases and J by 2 bases, and 6 bases separated the two germline ends. The germline CDR1 and CDR2 sequences are MNHEY and SMNVEV (reference sequence). The CDR3 runs to 13 residues. In DNA form, the CDR3 reads TGTGCCAGCAGTTTGGGTCCCACAGATACGCAGTATTTT. Translated, it gives CASSLGPTDTQYF.

The chain joins TRBV5-6 to TRBJ1-1, with D possibly being TRBD1 (6 bases). Germline values: CDR1 SGHDT, CDR2 YYEEEE. V lost 0 bases and J lost 5, with 14 bases in between. The CDR3 sequence is 15 residues long. CDR3 protein: CASSLVGGRFTEAFF. The CDR3 DNA follows: TGTGCCAGCAGCTTGGTGGGGGGCCGGTTTACTGAAGCTTTCTTT.

Notes on this clone: Other DNA sequences from this sample encode an identical CDR3 as well. The V gene is TRBV7-9, the J gene TRBJ2-7, with D perhaps matching TRBD1 (8 bases). Per germline, CDR1 SEHNR and CDR2 FQNEAQ (reference sequence). V was shortened by 5 bases and J by 4 bases, with 15 bases between the two germline ends. The CDR3 has 14 residues. This CDR3 reads CASSPGQGGYEQYF. As DNA, the CDR3 is TGTGCCAGCAGCCCTGGACAGGGAGGGTACGAGCAGTACTTC.

This rearrangement joins TRBV7-2 to TRBJ2-5; 15 bases are shared with TRBD2. Germline CDR1 reads SGHTA; CDR2 reads FQGNSA. There are 16 residues in the CDR3. J gave up 5 bases and V 3 bases, and 4 bases lay outside the gene matches. The CDR3 nucleotides are TGTGCCAGCAGCTTCTTCGGGACTAGCGGGGGGGAGACCCAGTACTTC. Translating gives CASSFFGTSGGETQYF.

The V gene is TRBV29-1, the J gene TRBJ2-3; D is perhaps TRBD1 or TRBD2 (5 bases each). Germline CDR1 is SQVTM and CDR2 is ANQGSEA. Trimming pared 6 bases from V and 0 bases from J, leaving 10 bases between. This CDR3 spans 13 amino acids. Written as DNA, the CDR3 is TGCAGCGTGAGGGGCGGGAGCACAGATACGCAGTATTTT. Translating gives CSVRGGSTDTQYF.